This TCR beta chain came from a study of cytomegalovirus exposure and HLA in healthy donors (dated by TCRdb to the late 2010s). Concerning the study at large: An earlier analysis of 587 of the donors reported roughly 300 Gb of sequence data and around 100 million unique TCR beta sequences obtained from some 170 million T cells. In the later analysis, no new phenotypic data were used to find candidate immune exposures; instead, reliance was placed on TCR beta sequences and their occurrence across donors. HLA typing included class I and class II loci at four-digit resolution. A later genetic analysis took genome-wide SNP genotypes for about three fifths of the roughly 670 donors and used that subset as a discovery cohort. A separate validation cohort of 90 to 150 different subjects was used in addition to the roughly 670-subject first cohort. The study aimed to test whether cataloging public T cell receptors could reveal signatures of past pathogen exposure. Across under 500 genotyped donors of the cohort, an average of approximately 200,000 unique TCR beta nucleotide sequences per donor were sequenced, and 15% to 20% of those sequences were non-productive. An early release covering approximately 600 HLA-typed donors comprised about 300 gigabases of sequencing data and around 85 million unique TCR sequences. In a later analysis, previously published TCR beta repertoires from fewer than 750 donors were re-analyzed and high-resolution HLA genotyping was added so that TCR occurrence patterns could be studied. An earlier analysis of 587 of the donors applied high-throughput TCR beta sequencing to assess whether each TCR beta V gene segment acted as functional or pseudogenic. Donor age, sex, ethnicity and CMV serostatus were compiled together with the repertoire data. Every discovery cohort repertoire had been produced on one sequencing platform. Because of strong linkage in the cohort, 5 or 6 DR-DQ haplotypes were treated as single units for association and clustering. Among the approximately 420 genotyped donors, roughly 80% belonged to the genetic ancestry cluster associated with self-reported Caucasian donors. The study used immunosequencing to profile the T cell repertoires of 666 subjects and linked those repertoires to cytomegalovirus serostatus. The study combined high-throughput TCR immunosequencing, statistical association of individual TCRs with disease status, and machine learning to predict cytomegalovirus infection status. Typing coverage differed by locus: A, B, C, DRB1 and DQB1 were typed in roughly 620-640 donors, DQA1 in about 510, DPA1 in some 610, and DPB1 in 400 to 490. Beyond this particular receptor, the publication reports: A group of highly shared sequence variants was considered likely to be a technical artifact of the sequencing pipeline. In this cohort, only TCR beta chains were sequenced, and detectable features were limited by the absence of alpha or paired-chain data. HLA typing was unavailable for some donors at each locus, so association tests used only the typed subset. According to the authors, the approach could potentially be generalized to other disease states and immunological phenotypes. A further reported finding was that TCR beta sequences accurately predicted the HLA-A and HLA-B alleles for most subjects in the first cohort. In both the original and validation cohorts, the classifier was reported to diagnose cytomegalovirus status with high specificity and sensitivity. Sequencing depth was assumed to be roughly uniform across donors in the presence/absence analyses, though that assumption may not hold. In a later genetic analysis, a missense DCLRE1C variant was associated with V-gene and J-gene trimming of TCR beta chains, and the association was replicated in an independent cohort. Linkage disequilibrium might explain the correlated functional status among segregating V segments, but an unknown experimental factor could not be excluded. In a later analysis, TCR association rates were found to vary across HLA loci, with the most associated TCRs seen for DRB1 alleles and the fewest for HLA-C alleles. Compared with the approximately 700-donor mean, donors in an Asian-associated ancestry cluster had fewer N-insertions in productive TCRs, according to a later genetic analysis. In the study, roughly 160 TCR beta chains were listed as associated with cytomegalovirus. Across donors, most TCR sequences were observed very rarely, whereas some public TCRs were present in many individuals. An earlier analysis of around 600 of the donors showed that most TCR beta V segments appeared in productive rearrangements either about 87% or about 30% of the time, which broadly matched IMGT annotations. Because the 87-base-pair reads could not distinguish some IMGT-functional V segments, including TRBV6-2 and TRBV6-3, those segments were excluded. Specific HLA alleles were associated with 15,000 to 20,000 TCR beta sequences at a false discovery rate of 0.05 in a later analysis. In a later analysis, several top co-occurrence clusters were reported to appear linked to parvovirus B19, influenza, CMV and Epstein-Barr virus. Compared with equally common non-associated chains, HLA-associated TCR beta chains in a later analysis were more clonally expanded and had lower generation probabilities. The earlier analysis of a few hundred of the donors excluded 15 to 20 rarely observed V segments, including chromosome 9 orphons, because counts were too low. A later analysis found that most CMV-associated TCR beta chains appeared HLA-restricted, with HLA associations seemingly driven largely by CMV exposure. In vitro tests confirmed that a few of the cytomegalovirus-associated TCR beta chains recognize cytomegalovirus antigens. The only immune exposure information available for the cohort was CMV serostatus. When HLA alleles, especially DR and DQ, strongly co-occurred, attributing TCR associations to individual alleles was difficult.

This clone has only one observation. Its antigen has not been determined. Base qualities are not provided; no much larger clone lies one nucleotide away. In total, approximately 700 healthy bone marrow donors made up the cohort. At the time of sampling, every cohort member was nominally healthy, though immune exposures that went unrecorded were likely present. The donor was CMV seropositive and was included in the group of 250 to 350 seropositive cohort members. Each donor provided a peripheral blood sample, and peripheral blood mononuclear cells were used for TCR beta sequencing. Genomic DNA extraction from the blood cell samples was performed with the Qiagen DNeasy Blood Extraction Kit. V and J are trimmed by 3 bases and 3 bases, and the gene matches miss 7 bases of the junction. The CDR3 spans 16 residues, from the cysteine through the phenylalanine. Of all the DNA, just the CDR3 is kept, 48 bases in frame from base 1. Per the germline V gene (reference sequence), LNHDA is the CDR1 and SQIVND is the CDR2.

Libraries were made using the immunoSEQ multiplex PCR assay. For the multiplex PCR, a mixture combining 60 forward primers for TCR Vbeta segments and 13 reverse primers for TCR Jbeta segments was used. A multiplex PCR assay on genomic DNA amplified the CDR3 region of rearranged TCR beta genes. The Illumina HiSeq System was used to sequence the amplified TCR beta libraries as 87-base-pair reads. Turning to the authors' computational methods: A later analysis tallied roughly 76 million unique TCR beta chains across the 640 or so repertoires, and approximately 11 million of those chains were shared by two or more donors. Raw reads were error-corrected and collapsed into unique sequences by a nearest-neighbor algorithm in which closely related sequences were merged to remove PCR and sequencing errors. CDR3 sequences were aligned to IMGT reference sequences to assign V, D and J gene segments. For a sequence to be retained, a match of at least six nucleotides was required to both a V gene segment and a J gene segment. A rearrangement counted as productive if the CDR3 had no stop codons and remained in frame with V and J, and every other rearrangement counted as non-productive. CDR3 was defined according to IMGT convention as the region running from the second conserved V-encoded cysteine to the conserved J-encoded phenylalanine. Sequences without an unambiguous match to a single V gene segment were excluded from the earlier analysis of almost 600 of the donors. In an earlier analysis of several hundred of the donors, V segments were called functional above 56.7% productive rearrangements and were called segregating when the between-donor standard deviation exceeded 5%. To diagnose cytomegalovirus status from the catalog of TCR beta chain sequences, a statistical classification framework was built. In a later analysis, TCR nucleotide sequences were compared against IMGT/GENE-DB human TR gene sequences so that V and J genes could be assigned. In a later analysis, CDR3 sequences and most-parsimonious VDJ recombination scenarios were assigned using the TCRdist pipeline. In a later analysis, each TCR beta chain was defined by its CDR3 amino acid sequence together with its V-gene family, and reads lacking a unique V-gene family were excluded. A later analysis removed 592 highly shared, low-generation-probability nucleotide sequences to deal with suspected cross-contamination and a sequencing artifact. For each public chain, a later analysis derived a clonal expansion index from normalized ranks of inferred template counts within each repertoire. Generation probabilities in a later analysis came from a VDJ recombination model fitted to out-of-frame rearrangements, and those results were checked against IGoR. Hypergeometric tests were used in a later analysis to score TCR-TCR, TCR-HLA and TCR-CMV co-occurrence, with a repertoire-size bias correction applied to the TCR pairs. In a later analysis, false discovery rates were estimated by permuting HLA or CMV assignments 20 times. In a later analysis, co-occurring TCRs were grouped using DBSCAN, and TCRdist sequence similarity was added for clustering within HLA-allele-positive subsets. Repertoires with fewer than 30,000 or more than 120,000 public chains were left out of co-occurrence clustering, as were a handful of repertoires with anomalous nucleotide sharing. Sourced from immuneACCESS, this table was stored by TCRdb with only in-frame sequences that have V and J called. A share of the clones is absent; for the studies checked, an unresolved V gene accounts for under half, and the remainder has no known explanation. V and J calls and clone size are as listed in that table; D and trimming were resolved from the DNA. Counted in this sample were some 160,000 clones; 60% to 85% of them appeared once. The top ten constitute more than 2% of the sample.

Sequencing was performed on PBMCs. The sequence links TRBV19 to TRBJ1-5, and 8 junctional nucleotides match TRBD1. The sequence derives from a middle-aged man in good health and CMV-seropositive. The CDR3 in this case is CASSIRRDRFNQPQHF. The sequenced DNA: TGTGCCAGTAGTATTCGGCGGGACAGGTTCAATCAGCCCCAGCATTTT.